The T cell receptor (beta chain) under discussion was sequenced for a study of cytomegalovirus exposure and HLA in healthy donors. Study-wide context: Previous work identified 117 million unique TCR beta sequences from around 200 million T cells.

The PCR ran on 60 Vbeta and 13 Jbeta primers. Only in-frame clones appear in the TCRdb table, and some are missing; sequencing was by immunoSEQ multiplex PCR. The profile shows about 250,000 clones, 80% of them singletons. Study-level results: Cytomegalovirus association was listed for approximately 150 TCR beta chains. There were reportedly fewer N-insertions in an Asian-associated ancestry cluster than the approximately 630-donor mean, in a later analysis. Some public TCRs appeared in many individuals, while most sequences were rare.

With regard to this clone: Its antigen is not identified.

Trimming shortened V by 2 bases and J by 8 bases, and 28 bases separated the two germline ends. CDR1 is MNHNS and CDR2 is SASEGT in the germline V gene. The CDR3 consists of 19 residues. The TCR comes from a girl aged 2 to 9 in good health and CMV-seronegative. The V call is TRBV6-1, the J call TRBJ1-5; D is undetermined. Input material: PBMCs. The CDR3 DNA follows: TGTGCCAGCAGTGAAAAAAGGGTGGGGTTCGGTAGTTTCGGGAAGCCCCAGCATTTT. It is translated as CASSEKRVGFGSFGKPQHF.